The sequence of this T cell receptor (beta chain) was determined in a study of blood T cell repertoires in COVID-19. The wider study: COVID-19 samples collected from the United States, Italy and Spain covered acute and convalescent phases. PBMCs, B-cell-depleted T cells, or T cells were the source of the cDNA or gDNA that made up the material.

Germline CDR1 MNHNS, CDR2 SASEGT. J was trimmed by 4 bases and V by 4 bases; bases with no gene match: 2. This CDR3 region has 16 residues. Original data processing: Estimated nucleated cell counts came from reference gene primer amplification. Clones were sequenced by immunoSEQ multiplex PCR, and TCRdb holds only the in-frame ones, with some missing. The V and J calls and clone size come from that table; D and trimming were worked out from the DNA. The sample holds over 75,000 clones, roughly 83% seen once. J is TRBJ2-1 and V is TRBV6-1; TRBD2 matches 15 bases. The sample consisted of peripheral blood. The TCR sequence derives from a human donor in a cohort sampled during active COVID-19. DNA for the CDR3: TGTGCCAGCAGTGTCGGGACTAGCGGGAGGTACAATGAGCAGTTCTTC. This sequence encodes CASSVGTSGRYNEQFF.